This T cell receptor (beta chain) was captured by sequencing in a study of a mutant IDH1 vaccine in newly diagnosed glioma. The time point here: week 35, safety follow-up. Every single dose of the vaccine, 300 ug of mutant IDH1 20-mer peptide, came with topical imiquimod. Patients came in for eight vaccinations, in weeks 1, 3, 5, 7, 11, 15, 19 and 23. Between the trimmed V and J ends, which lost 9 bases and 5 bases, there was a span of 10 bases. CDR3 length: 11 residues. Germline CDR1 is MNHEY and CDR2 is SMNVEV (reference sequence). Study results and limitations: It seemed that pseudoprogression was not linked to changes in the top peripheral T cell clonotypes.

This clone showed up just a few times. As yet, its antigen is unknown. Measured with immunoSEQ multiplex PCR; TCRdb has only the in-frame clones, and not every one. The sample carries roughly 60,000 clones, roughly four fifths recorded once. Here the sequenced sample was PBMCs, taken from a glioma patient whose treatment included an IDH1 peptide vaccine. The chain couples TRBV27 to TRBJ2-5, with D maybe TRBD2 (6 bases). This receptor was obtained from a man between 50 and 59 years old with glioma. The CDR3 DNA reads TGTGCCAGTACTCGGGGGGAGACCCAGTACTTC. It translates to CASTRGETQYF.